This TCR beta chain was found in a study of cytomegalovirus exposure and HLA in healthy donors. Regarding the study as a whole: Equally common other TCR beta chains were less clonally expanded than HLA-associated ones, a later analysis found. A missense variant in DCLRE1C was later tied to TCR beta V- and J-gene trimming. Testing in vitro showed a few CMV-associated chains specific for CMV antigens.

The PCR used 60 Vbeta and 13 Jbeta primers. Here immunoSEQ multiplex PCR was the method, and the copy in TCRdb shows in-frame clones only, minus some. The data contain about 130,000 clones, 80% of them singletons. Note on this clone: Antigen unknown.

Germline CDR1 PRHDT, CDR2 FYEKMQ (reference sequence). The CDR3 length is 14 residues. Between the trimmed V and J ends, which lost 0 bases and 7 bases, there was a span of 12 bases. The specimen sequenced was PBMCs. The chain is built from TRBV13 and TRBJ1-1, with no clear D. The receptor was derived from a man aged 35 to 55 in good health and CMV-seronegative. The CDR3 DNA is TGTGCCAGCAGCTTAGGCAGAGGAAGACTTGAAGCTTTCTTT. Amino acids: CASSLGRGRLEAFF.